This T cell receptor beta chain emerged from a study of cytomegalovirus exposure and HLA in healthy donors. About this clone itself: Its antigen remains unidentified.

With 5 bases clipped from V and 7 bases from J, the junction kept 10 bases outside the gene matches. Germline CDR1 LNHDA, CDR2 SQIVND (reference sequence). The CDR3 spans 15 residues. The study ran its PCR with 60 Vbeta and 13 Jbeta primers. Here immunoSEQ multiplex PCR was the method, and the copy in TCRdb shows in-frame clones only, minus some. The sample yields over 45,000 clones, approximately 83% seen once. General study findings and limits: Per published accounts, TCR beta sequences correctly predicted the HLA-A and HLA-B alleles of most subjects. Later analysis showed TCR association rates varying by HLA locus, highest for DRB1 and lowest for HLA-C.

The chain joins TRBV19 to TRBJ2-7, with 11 nucleotides matching TRBD1. Specimen: PBMCs. The sequence came from a man younger than 40 in good health and CMV-seronegative. CDR3 sequence reads: CASSPRTGGIEEQYF. The CDR3 DNA is TGTGCCAGTAGTCCCAGGACAGGGGGCATTGAGGAGCAGTACTTC.